This T cell receptor beta chain was profiled in a study of siplizumab effects on memory and regulatory T cells. The study, taken as a whole, reports: There appeared to be greater diversity in naive T cells than in memory cells, and naive T cells seemed major contributors to the alloresponse.

As regards this clone: Its antigen remains unidentified.

The repertoire was sequenced with immunoSEQ multiplex PCR; TCRdb's copy has only in-frame clones and lacks some. The profile shows about 120,000 clones, about 95% of them singletons. This CDR3 has 16 residues. V was cut by 1 base and J by 3 bases, with 13 bases left in between. Looked up from germline, CDR1 is SEHNR and CDR2 is FQNEAQ (reference sequence). This receptor was taken from a human donor in good health. Sequencing was carried out using non-Treg CD4+ T cells sorted from blood. The rearrangement joins TRBV7-9 to TRBJ1-5; D call uncertain. The CDR3 region is CASSLGGSVANQPQHF. As DNA, the CDR3 is TGTGCCAGCAGCTTAGGAGGCAGCGTTGCCAATCAGCCCCAGCATTTT.